A selection of T cell receptor beta chains follows, all from one sample in a study of response to subunit inactivated influenza vaccine. TCRdb re-derived calls from the RT-PCR reads in MiXCR, one entry per CDR3 protein. The sample consists of about 190,000 distinct CDR3 sequences, 14% of them appearing once. The material was CD8+ T cells sorted from PBMCs, obtained 4 to 6 days after vaccination. The origin of the receptors is a man over 45 who received an inactivated influenza vaccine. The CDR3 runs from the conserved cysteine through the conserved F or W.

TRBJ2-2,TRBV4-2,CASSQGTSGTGELFF
TRBJ2-7,TRBV12-3/TRBV12-4,CASSLPGGIYEQYF
TRBJ2-5,TRBV7-7,CASSLDITYRETQYF
TRBJ2-3,TRBV7-9,CASTGGRDTQYF
TRBJ2-1,TRBV5-1,CASSETGYEQFF
TRBJ1-1,TRBV28,CASSFGRRNTEAFF
TRBJ2-7,TRBV7-8,CASSGQREDSYEQYF
TRBJ1-1,TRBV10-2,CASSEGNTEAFF
TRBJ2-5,TRBV6-5,CASSYYGWETQYF
TRBJ2-5,TRBV5-6,CASIVSAGFGQETQYF
TRBJ2-1,TRBV12-3/TRBV12-4,CASSLGVWIYNEQFF
TRBJ2-7,TRBV13,CASGPGPVCSQYF
TRBJ2-3,TRBV12-3/TRBV12-4,CASSTWAGGDGTDTQYF
TRBJ2-1,TRBV5-1,CASSPTGNTYNEQFF
TRBJ2-7,TRBV20-1,CSARGLAGLAPYEQYF
TRBJ1-1,TRBV27,CASSLWGGRITEAFF
TRBJ1-3,TRBV7-2,CASSLGQGGGNTIYF
TRBJ2-7,TRBV6-1,CATLGGQSYEQYF
TRBJ1-1,TRBV11-2,CASSWQQNTEAFF
TRBJ2-7,TRBV10-3,CAISEGTGKEDYEQYF
TRBJ2-3,TRBV9,CASSPPFSTDTQYF
TRBJ2-1,TRBV7-9,CASSPDRVDNEQFF
TRBJ2-1,TRBV28,CASSLSGIYNEQFF
TRBJ1-1,TRBV5-1,CASSLNPPNTEAFF
TRBJ1-2,TRBV4-1,CASSQVDAALNPYGYTF
TRBJ2-7,TRBV30,CACSRGAGDEQYF
TRBJ2-7,TRBV7-9,CASSGTAGTGAVEQYF
TRBJ2-1,TRBV12-3/TRBV12-4,CASSLDRVYNEQFF
TRBJ2-1,TRBV27,CASRVGANSYNEQFF
TRBJ2-2,TRBV7-9,CAAQENTGELFF
TRBJ1-1,TRBV6-9,CASRGNGGRITEAFF